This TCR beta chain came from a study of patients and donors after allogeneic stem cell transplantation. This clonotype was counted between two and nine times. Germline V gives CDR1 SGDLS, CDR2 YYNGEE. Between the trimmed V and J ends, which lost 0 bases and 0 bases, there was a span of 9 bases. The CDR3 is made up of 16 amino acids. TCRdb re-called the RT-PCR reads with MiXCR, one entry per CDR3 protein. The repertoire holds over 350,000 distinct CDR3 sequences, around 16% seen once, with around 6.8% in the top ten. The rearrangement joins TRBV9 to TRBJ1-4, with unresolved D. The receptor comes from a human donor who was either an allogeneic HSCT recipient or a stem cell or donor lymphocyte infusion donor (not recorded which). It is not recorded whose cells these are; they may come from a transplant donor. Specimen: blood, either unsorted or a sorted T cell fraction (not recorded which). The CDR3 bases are TGTGCCAGCAGCGTAGGGATCGCCGCAACTAATGAAAAACTGTTTTTT. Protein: CASSVGIAATNEKLFF.